Described below is a single T cell receptor (beta chain) sequence and its context. This sample was taken from a study of cytomegalovirus exposure and HLA in healthy donors. The V segment lost 4 bases and the J segment 4 bases; nucleotides outside the gene matches: 7. This CDR3 spans 17 amino acids. Germline lookup yields CDR1 SGHNT and CDR2 YENEEA. PCR primers comprised 60 Vbeta and 13 Jbeta primers. Sequencing was performed with immunoSEQ multiplex PCR; in TCRdb, only in-frame clones are kept and a portion is missing. Found here are some 200,000 clones, roughly 83% of them singletons; the top ten hold approximately 2.2%.

The chain carries TRBV11-3 and TRBJ2-3, with TRBD2 matching over 14 bases. This clonotype was obtained from a woman aged 45-65 years in good health and CMV-seronegative. The sample consisted of PBMCs. The CDR3 reads CASSSGGLAGGPDTQYF. DNA of the CDR3: TGTGCCAGCAGCTCTGGCGGACTAGCGGGGGGCCCAGATACGCAGTATTTT.